This T cell receptor beta chain originates from a study of cytomegalovirus exposure and HLA in healthy donors (dated by TCRdb to the late 2010s). Regarding the complete study: According to an earlier analysis of 550 to 700 of the donors, about 179 million T cells yielded approximately 120 million unique TCR beta sequences and approximately 300 Gb of sequence data. An early release that covered about 600 HLA-typed donors contained approximately 300 gigabases of sequencing data and tens of millions of unique TCR sequences. Of the 350 to 450 genotyped donors, approximately 83% fell in the genetic ancestry cluster associated with self-reported Caucasian donors. The study aimed to test whether signatures of past pathogen exposure could be identified by cataloging public T cell receptors. The study profiled the T cell repertoires of under 700 subjects by immunosequencing and related them to cytomegalovirus serostatus. Along with the approximately 650-subject first cohort, a separate validation cohort of more than 90 different subjects was used. To predict cytomegalovirus infection status, the study brought together high-throughput TCR immunosequencing, statistical association of individual TCRs with disease status, and machine learning. A later analysis re-analyzed previously published TCR beta repertoires from 600 to 850 donors and added high-resolution HLA genotyping to study TCR occurrence patterns. Rather than drawing on any new phenotypic data, the later analysis identified candidate immune exposures from TCR beta sequences and the way those sequences occurred across donors. An earlier analysis of about 600 of the donors used high-throughput TCR beta sequencing to judge whether each TCR beta V gene segment behaved as functional or pseudogenic. Donor age, sex, ethnicity and CMV serostatus were compiled together with the repertoire data. Genome-wide SNP genotypes for about 55% of the roughly 670 donors were used in a later genetic analysis, which treated that subset as a discovery cohort. Every repertoire in the discovery cohort had been generated on one and the same sequencing platform. HLA typing covered class I and class II loci at four-digit resolution. The number of typed donors differed by locus: roughly 629-640 for A, B, C, DRB1 and DQB1; some 500 for DQA1; approximately 600 for DPA1; and roughly 450 for DPB1. Several DR-DQ haplotypes were handled as single units for association and clustering because linkage in the cohort was strong. Across some 400 genotyped donors of the cohort, an average of approximately 240,000 unique TCR beta nucleotide sequences per donor were sequenced, and roughly 20% of those sequences were non-productive. General study outcomes and caveats: When HLA alleles, especially DR and DQ, strongly co-occurred, attributing TCR associations to individual alleles was difficult. In a later analysis, several top co-occurrence clusters were reported to appear linked to parvovirus B19, influenza, CMV and Epstein-Barr virus. The sequencing pipeline was judged likely to have produced a cluster of highly shared sequence variants as a technical artifact. In both the original and validation cohorts, the classifier was reported to diagnose cytomegalovirus status with high specificity and sensitivity. According to a later analysis, most CMV-associated TCR beta chains appeared to be HLA-restricted, and the HLA associations seemed to be driven largely by CMV exposure. Three of the identified cytomegalovirus-associated TCR beta chains were confirmed in vitro to be specific for cytomegalovirus antigens. In an earlier analysis of about 550 of the donors, most TCR beta V segments were observed in productive rearrangements about 87% or about 30% of the time, broadly matching IMGT annotations. According to the authors, the approach could potentially be generalized to other disease states and immunological phenotypes. In a later analysis, HLA-associated TCR beta chains showed more clonal expansion and lower generation probabilities than non-associated chains that were equally common. Some IMGT-functional V segments, including TRBV6-2 and TRBV6-3, could not be told apart with the 87-base-pair reads, so those segments were excluded. Linkage disequilibrium might explain the correlated functional status among segregating V segments, but an unknown experimental factor could not be excluded. Compared with the 666-donor mean, donors in an Asian-associated ancestry cluster had fewer N-insertions in productive TCRs, according to a later genetic analysis. In a later analysis, the rate of TCR association differed among HLA loci, with DRB1 alleles having the most associated TCRs and HLA-C alleles having the fewest. Presence/absence analyses assumed roughly uniform sequencing depth across donors, an assumption that may not hold. Most TCR sequences were seen in very few donors, while some public TCRs were found in many individuals. Approximately 18 rarely observed V segments, including chromosome 9 orphons, were excluded from the earlier analysis of almost 600 of the donors because counts were too low. Immune exposure information for the cohort was limited to CMV serostatus. A further reported finding was that TCR beta sequences accurately predicted the HLA-A and HLA-B alleles for most subjects in the first cohort. In a later genetic analysis, a missense DCLRE1C variant was associated with V-gene and J-gene trimming of TCR beta chains, and the association was replicated in an independent cohort. The study gave a list of under 200 TCR beta chains associated with cytomegalovirus. Specific HLA alleles were associated with 15,000 to 20,000 TCR beta sequences at a false discovery rate of 0.05 in a later analysis. HLA typing was unavailable for some donors at each locus, so association tests used only the typed subset. In this cohort, only TCR beta chains were sequenced, and detectable features were limited by the absence of alpha or paired-chain data.

The cohort consisted of 600 to 750 healthy bone marrow donors. At the time of sampling, all cohort members were nominally healthy, though unrecorded immune exposures were likely present. The donor was CMV seropositive and belonged to the group of 250 to 350 seropositive cohort members. A peripheral blood sample was provided by each donor, and peripheral blood mononuclear cells were used for TCR beta sequencing. The Qiagen DNeasy Blood Extraction Kit was used to extract genomic DNA from the blood cell samples. This clone was observed a single time. The clone's antigen remains unknown. No much larger clone is present one base from it, and per-base qualities are unavailable. For CDR1 and CDR2, the germline V gene (reference sequence) lists GTSNPN and SVGIG. CDR3 length: 11 amino acids, cysteine to phenylalanine. Of the read, only the CDR3 DNA is kept; its 33 bases are in frame from base 1. V ends up 5 bases short and J 6 bases short, with an unmatched junction base count of 1.

The library was made by the immunoSEQ multiplex PCR assay. For the multiplex PCR, a mixture combining 60 forward primers for TCR Vbeta segments and 13 reverse primers for TCR Jbeta segments was used. Amplification of the CDR3 region of rearranged TCR beta genes was performed with a multiplex PCR assay on genomic DNA. On the Illumina HiSeq System, the amplified TCR beta libraries were sequenced as 87-base-pair reads. The paper's processing steps were these. Across the roughly 600 repertoires, a later analysis counted 78 million or so unique TCR beta chains, around 10 million of which were shared by at least two donors. Raw reads were error-corrected and collapsed into unique sequences by a nearest-neighbor algorithm in which closely related sequences were merged to remove PCR and sequencing errors. CDR3 sequences were aligned to IMGT reference sequences to assign V, D and J gene segments. For a sequence to be retained, a match of at least six nucleotides was required to both a V gene segment and a J gene segment. A rearrangement was called productive if the CDR3 had no stop codons and remained in frame with V and J, and every other rearrangement was called non-productive. CDR3 was defined by IMGT convention, running from the second conserved V-encoded cysteine to the conserved J-encoded phenylalanine. The earlier analysis of about 610 of the donors excluded sequences that lacked an unambiguous match to a single V gene segment. In an earlier analysis of approximately 550 of the donors, V segments were called functional above 56.7% productive rearrangements and were called segregating when the between-donor standard deviation exceeded 5%. To diagnose cytomegalovirus status from the catalog of TCR beta chain sequences, a statistical classification framework was built. In a later analysis, TCR nucleotide sequences were compared against IMGT/GENE-DB human TR gene sequences so that V and J genes could be assigned. Using the TCRdist pipeline, a later analysis assigned CDR3 sequences along with most-parsimonious VDJ recombination scenarios. In a later analysis, every TCR beta chain was defined by the combination of its CDR3 amino acid sequence and its V-gene family, and reads without a unique V-gene family were dropped. To address suspected cross-contamination and a sequencing artifact, a later analysis removed 592 highly shared, low-generation-probability nucleotide sequences. In a later analysis, a clonal expansion index was calculated for each public chain from normalized within-repertoire ranks of inferred template counts. Generation probabilities in a later analysis came from a VDJ recombination model fitted to out-of-frame rearrangements, and those results were checked against IGoR. A later analysis scored TCR-TCR, TCR-HLA and TCR-CMV co-occurrence with hypergeometric tests, applying a repertoire-size bias correction to TCR pairs. In a later analysis, false discovery rates were estimated by permuting HLA or CMV assignments 20 times. A later analysis grouped co-occurring TCRs with DBSCAN, adding TCRdist sequence similarity when clustering within HLA-allele-positive subsets. Repertoires with fewer than 30,000 or more than 120,000 public chains were left out of co-occurrence clustering, as were five repertoires with anomalous nucleotide sharing. This is the immuneACCESS table as TCRdb keeps it, with only in-frame sequences that have V and J called. A part of the clones is gone; compared with another copy, unresolved V genes explain less than half, and the rest is unexplained. V and J calls plus clone size are reproduced from that table; the DNA served to infer D and trimming. The sample yields approximately 160,000 clones; approximately 67% were counted once. Of the sample, 4.5% is held by the ten largest clones.

This receptor chain uses TRBV30 and TRBJ1-1; 9 bases in the middle match TRBD1. Sequenced material: PBMCs. The sequence was obtained from a woman aged 18-29 years in good health and CMV-seropositive. The CDR3 is CAWDRGAEAFF. In nucleotides, the sequence is TGTGCCTGGGACAGGGGGGCTGAAGCTTTCTTT.